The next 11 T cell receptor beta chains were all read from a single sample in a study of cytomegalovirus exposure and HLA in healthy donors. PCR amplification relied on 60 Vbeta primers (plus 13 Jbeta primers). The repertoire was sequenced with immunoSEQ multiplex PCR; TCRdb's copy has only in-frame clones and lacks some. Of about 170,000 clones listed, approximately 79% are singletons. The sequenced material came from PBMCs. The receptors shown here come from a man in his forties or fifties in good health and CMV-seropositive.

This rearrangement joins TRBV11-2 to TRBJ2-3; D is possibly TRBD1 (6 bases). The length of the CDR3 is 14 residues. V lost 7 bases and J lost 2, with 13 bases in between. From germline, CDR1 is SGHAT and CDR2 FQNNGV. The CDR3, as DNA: TGTGCCAGCAACCCAACAGGGCTCACAGATACGCAGTATTTT. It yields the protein CASNPTGLTDTQYF.

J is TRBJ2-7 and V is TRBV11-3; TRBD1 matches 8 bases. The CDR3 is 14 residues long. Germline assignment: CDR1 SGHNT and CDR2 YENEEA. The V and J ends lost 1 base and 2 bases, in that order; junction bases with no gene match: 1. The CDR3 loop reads CASSLGRGPYEQYF. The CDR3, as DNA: TGTGCCAGCAGCTTAGGCAGGGGGCCCTACGAGCAGTACTTC.

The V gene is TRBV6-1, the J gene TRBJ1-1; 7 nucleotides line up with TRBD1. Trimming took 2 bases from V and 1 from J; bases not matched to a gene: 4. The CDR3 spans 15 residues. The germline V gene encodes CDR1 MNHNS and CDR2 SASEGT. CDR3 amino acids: CASSESRDRNTEAFF. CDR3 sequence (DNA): TGTGCCAGCAGTGAAAGTAGGGACAGGAACACTGAAGCTTTCTTT.

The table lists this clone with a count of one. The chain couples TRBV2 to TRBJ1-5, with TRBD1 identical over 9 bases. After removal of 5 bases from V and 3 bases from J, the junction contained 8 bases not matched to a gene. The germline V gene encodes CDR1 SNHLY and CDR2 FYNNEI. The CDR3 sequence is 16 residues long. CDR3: CASSSYRGRFNQPQHF. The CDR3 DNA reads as TGTGCCAGCAGTTCCTACAGGGGGCGATTCAATCAGCCCCAGCATTTT.

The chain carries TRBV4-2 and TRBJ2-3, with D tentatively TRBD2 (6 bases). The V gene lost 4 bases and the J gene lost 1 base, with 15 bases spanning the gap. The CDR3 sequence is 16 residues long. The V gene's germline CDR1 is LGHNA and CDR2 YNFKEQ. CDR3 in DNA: TGTGCCAGCAGCCGATTTACGGGGGAAGGCACAGATACGCAGTATTTT. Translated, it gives CASSRFTGEGTDTQYF.

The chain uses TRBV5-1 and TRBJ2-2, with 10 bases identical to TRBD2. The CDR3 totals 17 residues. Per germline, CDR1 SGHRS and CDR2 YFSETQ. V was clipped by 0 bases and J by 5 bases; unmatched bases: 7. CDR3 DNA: TGCGCCAGCAGCTTGGCCCCAGCGGGGGGGCTGACCGGGGAGCTGTTTTTT. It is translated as CASSLAPAGGLTGELFF.

The CDR3 sequence is CASSSGLPSYEQYF. CDR3 nucleotide sequence: TGTGCCAGCAGCTCGGGACTCCCCTCCTACGAGCAGTACTTC. V and J are TRBV11-3 and TRBJ2-7; weak D call: TRBD2 (6 bases). V lost 4 bases and J lost 0, with 10 bases in between. The germline gives CDR1 SGHNT, CDR2 YENEEA. The CDR3 has 14 residues.

CDR3 residues: CASSPAGPSGYGYTF. DNA of the CDR3: TGCGCCAGCAGCCCCGCGGGACCGTCAGGCTATGGCTACACCTTC. The chain employs TRBV4-1 and TRBJ1-2, with D perhaps TRBD1 (5 bases). V was clipped by 4 bases and J by 4 bases, with 16 bases between them. Germline CDR1 is MGHRA and CDR2 is YSYEKL. This CDR3 is built from 15 residues.

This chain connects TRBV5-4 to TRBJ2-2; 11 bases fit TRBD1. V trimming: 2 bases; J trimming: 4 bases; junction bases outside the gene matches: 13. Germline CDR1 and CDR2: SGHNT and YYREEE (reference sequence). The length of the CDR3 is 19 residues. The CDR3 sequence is CASSLDFPGTGGSTGELFF. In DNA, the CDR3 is TGTGCCAGCAGCTTAGATTTTCCCGGGACAGGGGGTAGCACCGGGGAGCTGTTTTTT.

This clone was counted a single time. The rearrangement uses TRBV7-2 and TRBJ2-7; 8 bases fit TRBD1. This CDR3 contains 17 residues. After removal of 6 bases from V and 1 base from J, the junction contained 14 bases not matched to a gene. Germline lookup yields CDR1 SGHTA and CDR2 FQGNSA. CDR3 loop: CASRAGDGQGGSYEQYF. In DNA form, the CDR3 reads TGTGCCAGCAGAGCAGGGGATGGACAGGGCGGATCCTACGAGCAGTACTTC.

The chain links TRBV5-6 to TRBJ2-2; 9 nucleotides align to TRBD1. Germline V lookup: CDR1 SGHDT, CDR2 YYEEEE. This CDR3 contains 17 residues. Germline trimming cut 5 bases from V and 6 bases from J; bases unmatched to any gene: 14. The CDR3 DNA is TGTGCCAGCAGTTCCCCTCGCGCCGGGACAGGGCCCGGGGAGCTGTTTTTT. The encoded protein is CASSSPRAGTGPGELFF.